This T cell receptor (beta chain) was captured by sequencing in a study of T cell repertoires in cytomegalovirus infection. Study details: Public TCR beta signatures were indicative of both CMV infection and a matching HLA type.

MiXCR, applied by TCRdb to the reads, yields one record per CDR3 protein. The table shows a few hundred thousand distinct CDR3 sequences, with over 7.5% occurring only once. As concerns this clonotype: What it binds is unknown. An end of the junction differs from the germline gene, which may be a read error.

CDR1 and CDR2 from the germline V gene are SGHRS and YFSETQ. The CDR3 extends over 15 amino acids. Study-level points and caveats: The ex vivo response was dominated by HLA-C-restricted CMV-specific TCR beta clonotypes.

The V gene is TRBV5-1, the J gene TRBJ2-2, with 13 bases fitting TRBD2. Sample: PBMCs. The TCR comes from a human donor in good health (CMV status not recorded). Some clones in this sample may be carry-over from other donors' samples. The chain's CDR3 is CASSWTSGSTGELVF. The CDR3 nucleotides are TGCGCCAGCAGCTGGACTAGCGGGAGTACCGGGGAGCTGGTTTTT.